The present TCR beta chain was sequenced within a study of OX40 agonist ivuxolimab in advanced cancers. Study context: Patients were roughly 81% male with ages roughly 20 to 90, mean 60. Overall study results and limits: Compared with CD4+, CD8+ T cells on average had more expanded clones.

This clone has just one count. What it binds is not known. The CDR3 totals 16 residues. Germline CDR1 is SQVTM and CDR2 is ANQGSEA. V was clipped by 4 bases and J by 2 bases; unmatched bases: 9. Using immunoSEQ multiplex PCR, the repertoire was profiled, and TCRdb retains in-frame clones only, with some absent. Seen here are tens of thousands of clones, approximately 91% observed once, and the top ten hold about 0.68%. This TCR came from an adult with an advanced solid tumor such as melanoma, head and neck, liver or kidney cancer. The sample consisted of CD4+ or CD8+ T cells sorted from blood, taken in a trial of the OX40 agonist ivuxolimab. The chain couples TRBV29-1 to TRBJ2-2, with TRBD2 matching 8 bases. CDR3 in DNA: TGCAGCGTTGGATACGGTGCGGGAGGTAACACCGGGGAGCTGTTTTTT. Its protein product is CSVGYGAGGNTGELFF.